This T cell receptor beta chain was identified during a study of cytomegalovirus exposure and HLA in healthy donors. This CDR3 is 13 amino acids long. V dropped 7 bases and J dropped 6; count of bases not matched to a gene: 5. The germline V gene has CDR1 MNHEY and CDR2 SVGAGI. The PCR contained 60 Vbeta and 13 Jbeta primers. TCRdb's copy holds only in-frame clones and misses some; the assay was immunoSEQ multiplex PCR. Of some 120,000 clones listed, about 8.5% are singletons. The sequence was obtained from a man in his forties in good health and CMV-seronegative. The specimen sequenced was PBMCs. The V gene is TRBV6-5, the J gene TRBJ2-3; 9 nucleotides match TRBD2. The CDR3 sequence is CASTVAGADTQYF. In DNA, the CDR3 is TGTGCCAGCACCGTAGCGGGGGCCGATACGCAGTATTTT.